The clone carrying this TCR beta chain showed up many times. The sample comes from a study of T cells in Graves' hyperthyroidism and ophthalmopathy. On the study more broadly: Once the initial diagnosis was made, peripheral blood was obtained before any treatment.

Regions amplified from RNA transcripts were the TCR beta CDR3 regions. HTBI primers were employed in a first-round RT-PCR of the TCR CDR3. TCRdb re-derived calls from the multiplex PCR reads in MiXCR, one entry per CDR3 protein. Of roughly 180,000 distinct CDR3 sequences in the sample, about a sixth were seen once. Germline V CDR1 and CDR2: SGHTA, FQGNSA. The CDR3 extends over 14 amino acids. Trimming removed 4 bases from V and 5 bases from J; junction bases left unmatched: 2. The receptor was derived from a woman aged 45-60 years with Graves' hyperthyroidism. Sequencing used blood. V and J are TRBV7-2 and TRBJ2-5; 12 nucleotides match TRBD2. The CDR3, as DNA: TGTGCCAGCAGCTACGGGACTAGCGGGGAGACCCAGTACTTC. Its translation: CASSYGTSGETQYF.